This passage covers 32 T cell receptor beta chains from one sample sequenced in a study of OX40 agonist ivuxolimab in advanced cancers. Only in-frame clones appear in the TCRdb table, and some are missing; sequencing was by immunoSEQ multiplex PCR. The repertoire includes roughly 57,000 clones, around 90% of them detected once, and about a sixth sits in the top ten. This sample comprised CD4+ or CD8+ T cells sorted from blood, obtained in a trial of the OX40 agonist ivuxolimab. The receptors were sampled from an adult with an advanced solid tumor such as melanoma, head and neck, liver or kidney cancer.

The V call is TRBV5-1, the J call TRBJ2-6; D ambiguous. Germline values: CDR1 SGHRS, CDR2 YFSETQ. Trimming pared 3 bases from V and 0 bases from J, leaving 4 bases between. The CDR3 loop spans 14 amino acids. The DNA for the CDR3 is TGCGCCAGCAGCTACATCTCTGGGGCCAACGTCCTGACTTTC. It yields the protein CASSYISGANVLTF.

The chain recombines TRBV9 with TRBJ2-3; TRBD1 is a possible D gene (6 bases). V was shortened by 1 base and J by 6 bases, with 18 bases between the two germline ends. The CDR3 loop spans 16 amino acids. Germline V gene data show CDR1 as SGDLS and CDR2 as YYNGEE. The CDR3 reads CASSVSAGVGGDTQYF. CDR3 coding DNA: TGTGCCAGCAGCGTATCAGCAGGGGTTGGTGGCGATACGCAGTATTTT.

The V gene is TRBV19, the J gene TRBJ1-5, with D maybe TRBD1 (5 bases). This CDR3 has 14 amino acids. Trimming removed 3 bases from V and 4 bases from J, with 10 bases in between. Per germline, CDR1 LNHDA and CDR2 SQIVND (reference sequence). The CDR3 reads CASSIYRPNQPQHF. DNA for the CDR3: TGTGCCAGTAGTATCTACAGGCCGAATCAGCCCCAGCATTTT.

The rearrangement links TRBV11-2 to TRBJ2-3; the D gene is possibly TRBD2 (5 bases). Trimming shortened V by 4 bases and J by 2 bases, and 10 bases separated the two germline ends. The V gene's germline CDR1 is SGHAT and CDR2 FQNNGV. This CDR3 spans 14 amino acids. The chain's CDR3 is CASSSWTFTDTQYF. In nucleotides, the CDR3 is TGTGCCAGCAGCTCCTGGACTTTCACAGATACGCAGTATTTT.

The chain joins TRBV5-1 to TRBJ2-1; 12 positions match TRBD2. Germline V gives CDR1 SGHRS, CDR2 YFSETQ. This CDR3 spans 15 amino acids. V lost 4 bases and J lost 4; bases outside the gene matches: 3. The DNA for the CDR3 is TGCGCCAGCAGCGGCGGACTAGCGGGGTACAATGAGCAGTTCTTC. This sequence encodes CASSGGLAGYNEQFF.

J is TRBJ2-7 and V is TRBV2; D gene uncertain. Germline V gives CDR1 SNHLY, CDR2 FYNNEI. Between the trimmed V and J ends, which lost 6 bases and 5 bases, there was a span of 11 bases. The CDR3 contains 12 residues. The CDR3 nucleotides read TGTGCCAGCAGGTACTTAACCCACGAGCAGTACTTC. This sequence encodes CASRYLTHEQYF.

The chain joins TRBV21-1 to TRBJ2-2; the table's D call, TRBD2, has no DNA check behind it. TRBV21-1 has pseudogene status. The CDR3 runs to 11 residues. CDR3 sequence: CATRETGELFF. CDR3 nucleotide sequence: TGTGCCACCCGGGAAACCGGGGAGCTGTTTTTT.

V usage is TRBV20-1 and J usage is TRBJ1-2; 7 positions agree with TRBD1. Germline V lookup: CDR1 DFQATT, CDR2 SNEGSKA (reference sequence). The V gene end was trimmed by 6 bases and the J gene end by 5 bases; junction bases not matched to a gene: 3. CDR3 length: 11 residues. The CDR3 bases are TGCAGTGCAGACAGGGCATATGGCTACACCTTC. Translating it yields CSADRAYGYTF.

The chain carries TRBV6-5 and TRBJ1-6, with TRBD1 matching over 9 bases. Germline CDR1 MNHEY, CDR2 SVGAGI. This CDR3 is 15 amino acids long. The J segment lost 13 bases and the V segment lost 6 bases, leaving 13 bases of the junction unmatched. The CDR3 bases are TGTGCCAGCAGGACGAGGGGACAGGGTGCCTGGCCCCTCCACTTT. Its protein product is CASRTRGQGAWPLHF.

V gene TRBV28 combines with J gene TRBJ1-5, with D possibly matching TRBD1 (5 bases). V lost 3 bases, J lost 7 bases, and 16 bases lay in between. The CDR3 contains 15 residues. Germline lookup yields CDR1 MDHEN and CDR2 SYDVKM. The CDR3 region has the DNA TGTGCCAGCAGTTTGGGGCAGGGATTCCGGCAGCCCCAGCATTTT. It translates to CASSLGQGFRQPQHF.

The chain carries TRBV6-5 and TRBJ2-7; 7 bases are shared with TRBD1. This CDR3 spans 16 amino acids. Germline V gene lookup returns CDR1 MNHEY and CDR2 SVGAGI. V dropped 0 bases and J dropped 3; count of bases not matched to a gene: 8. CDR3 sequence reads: CASSYSLGQTFYEQYF. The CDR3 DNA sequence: TGTGCCAGCAGTTACTCACTGGGACAGACGTTCTACGAGCAGTACTTC.

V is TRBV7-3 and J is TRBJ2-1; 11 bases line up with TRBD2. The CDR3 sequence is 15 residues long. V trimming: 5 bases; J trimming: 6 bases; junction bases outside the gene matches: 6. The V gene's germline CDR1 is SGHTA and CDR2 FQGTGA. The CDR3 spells CASSLGTSGTNEQFF. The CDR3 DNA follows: TGTGCCAGCAGCCTAGGGACTAGCGGAACCAATGAGCAGTTCTTC.

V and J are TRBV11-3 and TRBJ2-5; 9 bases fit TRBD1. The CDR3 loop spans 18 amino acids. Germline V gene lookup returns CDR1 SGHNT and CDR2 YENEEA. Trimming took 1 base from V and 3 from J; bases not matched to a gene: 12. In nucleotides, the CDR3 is TGTGCCAGCAGCTTAGGGGTTTCCGGGACAGGGATAGAAGAGACCCAGTACTTC. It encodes CASSLGVSGTGIEETQYF.

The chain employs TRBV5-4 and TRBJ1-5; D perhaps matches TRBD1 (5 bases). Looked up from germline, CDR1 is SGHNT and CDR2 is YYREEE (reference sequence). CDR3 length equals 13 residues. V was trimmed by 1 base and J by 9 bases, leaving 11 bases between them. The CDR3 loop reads CASSLFGGRPQHF. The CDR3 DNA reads TGTGCCAGCAGCTTGTTCGGGGGGAGGCCCCAGCATTTT.

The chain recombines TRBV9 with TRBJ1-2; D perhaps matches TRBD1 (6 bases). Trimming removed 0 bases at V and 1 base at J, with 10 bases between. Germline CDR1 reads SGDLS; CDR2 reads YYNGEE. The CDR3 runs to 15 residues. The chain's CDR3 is CASSVATGFNYGYTF. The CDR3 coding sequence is TGTGCCAGCAGCGTAGCTACAGGGTTTAACTATGGCTACACCTTC.

As DNA, the CDR3 is TGCAGCGTTCGTACAGGGGGGAACACCGGGGAGCTGTTTTTT. This gives the protein CSVRTGGNTGELFF. This chain joins TRBV29-1 and TRBJ2-2; 8 positions match TRBD1. The CDR3 spans 14 residues. J was trimmed by 1 base and V by 5 bases; bases with no gene match: 3. Germline CDR1 and CDR2: SQVTM and ANQGSEA.

The CDR3 sequence is CASSLGPLQGRYEQYF. The DNA for the CDR3 is TGCGCCAGCAGCTTGGGACCCCTGCAGGGCCGCTACGAGCAGTACTTC. The chain links TRBV5-1 to TRBJ2-7; D perhaps matches TRBD1 (5 bases). Germline V gives CDR1 SGHRS, CDR2 YFSETQ. V was pared by 0 bases and J by 3 bases, with 16 bases between. CDR3 size: 16 residues.

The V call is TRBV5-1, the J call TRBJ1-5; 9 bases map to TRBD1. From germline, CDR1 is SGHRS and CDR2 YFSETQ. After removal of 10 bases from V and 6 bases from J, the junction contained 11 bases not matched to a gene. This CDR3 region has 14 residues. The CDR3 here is CASSPGTGTQPQHF. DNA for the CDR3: TGCGCCTCCAGTCCCGGGACAGGGACTCAGCCCCAGCATTTT.

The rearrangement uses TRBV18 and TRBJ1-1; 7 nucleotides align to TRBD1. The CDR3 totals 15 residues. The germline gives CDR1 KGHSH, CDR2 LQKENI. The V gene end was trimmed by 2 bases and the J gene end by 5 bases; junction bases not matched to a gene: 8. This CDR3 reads CASSPTSGGLTEAFF. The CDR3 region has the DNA TGTGCCAGCTCACCAACGTCAGGGGGTCTGACTGAAGCTTTCTTT.

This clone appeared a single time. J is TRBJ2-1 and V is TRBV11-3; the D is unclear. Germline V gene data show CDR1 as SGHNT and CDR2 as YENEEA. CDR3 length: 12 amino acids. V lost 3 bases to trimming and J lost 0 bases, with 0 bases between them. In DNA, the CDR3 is TGTGCCAGCAGCTTCTCCTACAATGAGCAGTTCTTC. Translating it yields CASSFSYNEQFF. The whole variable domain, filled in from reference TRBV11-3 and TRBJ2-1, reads EAGVVQSPRYKIIEKKQPVAFWCNPISGHNTLYWYLQNLGQGPELLIRYENEEAVDDSQLPKDRFSAERLKGVDSTLKIQPAELGDSAVYLCASSFSYNEQFFGPGTRLTVL.

DNA of the CDR3: TGTGCCAGCAGCCGGGGACAGGGGGCGTACAATGAGCAGTTCTTC. This translates into CASSRGQGAYNEQFF. The chain carries TRBV6-5 and TRBJ2-1; 12 bases fit TRBD1. Looked up from germline, CDR1 is MNHEY and CDR2 is SVGAGI. The CDR3 consists of 15 residues. The V gene end was trimmed by 6 bases and the J gene end by 4 bases; junction bases not matched to a gene: 4.

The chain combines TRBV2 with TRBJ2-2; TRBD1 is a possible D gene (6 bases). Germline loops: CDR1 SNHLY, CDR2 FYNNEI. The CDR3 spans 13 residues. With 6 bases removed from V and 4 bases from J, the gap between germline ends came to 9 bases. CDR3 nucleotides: TGTGCCAGCAGAACACAGGGCACCGGGGAGCTGTTTTTT. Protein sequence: CASRTQGTGELFF.

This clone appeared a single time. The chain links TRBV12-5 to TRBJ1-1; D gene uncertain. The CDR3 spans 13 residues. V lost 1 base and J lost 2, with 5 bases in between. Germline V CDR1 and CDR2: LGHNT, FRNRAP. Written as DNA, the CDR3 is TGTGCTAGTGGTTTGGCAAGAAACACTGAAGCTTTCTTT. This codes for CASGLARNTEAFF. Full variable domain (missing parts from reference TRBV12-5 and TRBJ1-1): DARVTQTPRHKVTEMGQEVTMRCQPILGHNTVFWYRQTMMQGLELLAYFRNRAPLDDSGMPKDRFSAEMPDATLATLKIQPSEPRDSAVYFCASGLARNTEAFFGQGTRLTVV.

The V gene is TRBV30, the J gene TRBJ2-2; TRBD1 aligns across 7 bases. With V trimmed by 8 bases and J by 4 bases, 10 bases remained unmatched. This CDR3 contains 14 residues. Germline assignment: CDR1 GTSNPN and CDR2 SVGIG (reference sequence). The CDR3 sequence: CASNDRVITGELFF. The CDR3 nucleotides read TGTGCCAGCAACGACAGGGTGATCACCGGGGAGCTGTTTTTT.

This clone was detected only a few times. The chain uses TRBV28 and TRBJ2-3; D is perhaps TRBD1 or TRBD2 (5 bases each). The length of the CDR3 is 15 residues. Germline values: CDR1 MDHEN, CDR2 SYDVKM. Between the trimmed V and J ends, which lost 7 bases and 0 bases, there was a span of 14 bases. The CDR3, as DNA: TGTGCCAGCAAAGAAGGGACCGGGAGCACAGATACGCAGTATTTT. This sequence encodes CASKEGTGSTDTQYF.

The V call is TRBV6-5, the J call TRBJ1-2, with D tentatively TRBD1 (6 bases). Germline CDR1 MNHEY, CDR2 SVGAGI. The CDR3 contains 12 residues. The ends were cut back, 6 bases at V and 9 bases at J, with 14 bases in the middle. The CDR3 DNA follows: TGTGCCAGCAGACTCCAACAGGGTCGCTACACCTTC. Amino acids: CASRLQQGRYTF.

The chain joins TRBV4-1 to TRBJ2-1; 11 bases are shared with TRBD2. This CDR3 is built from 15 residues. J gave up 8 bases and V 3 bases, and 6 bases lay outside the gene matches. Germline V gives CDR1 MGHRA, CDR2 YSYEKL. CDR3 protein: CASSHPTSGSYEQFF. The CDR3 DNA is TGCGCCAGCAGCCATCCTACTAGCGGGAGTTATGAGCAGTTCTTC.

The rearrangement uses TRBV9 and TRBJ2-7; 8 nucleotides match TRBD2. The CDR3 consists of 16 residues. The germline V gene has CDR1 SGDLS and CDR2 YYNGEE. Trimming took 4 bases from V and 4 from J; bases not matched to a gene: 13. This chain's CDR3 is CASSPTQTSVQYEQYF. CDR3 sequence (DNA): TGTGCCAGCAGCCCGACTCAGACTAGCGTTCAATACGAGCAGTACTTC.

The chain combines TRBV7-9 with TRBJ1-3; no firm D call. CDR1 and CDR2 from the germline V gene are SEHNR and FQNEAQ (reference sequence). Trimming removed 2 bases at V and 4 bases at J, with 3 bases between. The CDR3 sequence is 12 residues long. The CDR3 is CASSLSGNTIYF. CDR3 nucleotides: TGTGCCAGCAGCTTAAGCGGAAACACCATATATTTT.

The CDR3 loop reads CASSPPGGPTDTQYF. The CDR3 DNA follows: TGTGCCAGCTCACCACCTGGGGGCCCCACAGATACGCAGTATTTT. The rearrangement links TRBV18 to TRBJ2-3; possible D gene TRBD1, 6 bases. V was clipped by 0 bases and J by 2 bases, with 9 bases between them. The germline V gene has CDR1 KGHSH and CDR2 LQKENI. This CDR3 contains 15 residues. The variable domain in full, completed from reference TRBV18 and TRBJ2-3, reads NAGVMQNPRHLVRRRGQEARLRCSPMKGHSHVYWYRQLPEEGLKFMVYLQKENIIDESGMPKERFSAEFPKEGPSILRIQQVVRGDSAAYFCASSPPGGPTDTQYFGPGTRLTVL.

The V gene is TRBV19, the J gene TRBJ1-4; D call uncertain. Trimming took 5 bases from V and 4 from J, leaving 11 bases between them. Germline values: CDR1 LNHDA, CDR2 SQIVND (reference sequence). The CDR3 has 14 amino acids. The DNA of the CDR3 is TGTGCCAGTAGTCAACGGGCAAATAATGAAAAACTGTTTTTT. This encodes CASSQRANNEKLFF.

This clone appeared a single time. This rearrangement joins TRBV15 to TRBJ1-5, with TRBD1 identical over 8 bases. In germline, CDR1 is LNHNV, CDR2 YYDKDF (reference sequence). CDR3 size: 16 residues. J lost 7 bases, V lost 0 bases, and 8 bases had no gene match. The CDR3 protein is CATSRDPDRVGQPQHF. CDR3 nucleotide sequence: TGTGCCACCAGCAGAGACCCGGACAGGGTAGGCCAGCCCCAGCATTTT. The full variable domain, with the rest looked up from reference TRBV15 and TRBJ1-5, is DAMVIQNPRYQVTQFGKPVTLSCSQTLNHNVMYWYQQKSSQAPKLLFHYYDKDFNNEADTPDNFQSRRPNTSFCFLDIRSPGLGDTAMYLCATSRDPDRVGQPQHFGDGTRLSIL.